What follows is one T cell receptor beta chain and its context. Its specificity is unknown. Method: immunoSEQ multiplex PCR; TCRdb's copy keeps in-frame clones and lacks some. The table lists 1.6 million or so clones, over 95% of them singletons. This sample stems from a study of shared clonotypes between healthy human individuals. Overall study context: CD4 naive and memory got three plates each, CD8 naive two, CD8 memory one.

Whole-study findings and limits: Shared clonotypes across all four donors exceeded non-shared ones in generation probability. It was only blood that was sampled, and tissue repertoires likely differ.

Source material: naive CD4+ T cells sorted from blood. Subset in this sample: CD45RA+ positively selected. This TCR was recovered from a young man in good health.

This CDR3 is CAIRPTDQTDGYTF. As DNA, the CDR3 is TGTGCCATCAGACCTACCGACCAGACAGATGGCTACACCTTC. J is TRBJ1-2 and V is TRBV10-3; tentative D call: TRBD1 (5 bases). Trimming left V 6 bases short and J 6 bases short, with 17 bases between. CDR1 and CDR2 from the germline V gene are ENHRY and SYGVKD. The length of the CDR3 is 14 residues.